This T cell receptor beta chain was sequenced during a study of OX40 agonist ivuxolimab in advanced cancers. Some clones are missing from TCRdb's copy, which holds only in-frame ones; the method was immunoSEQ multiplex PCR. The sample holds 50,000 to 60,000 clones, around 86% seen once. The CDR3 has 12 residues. V was shortened by 4 bases and J by 8 bases, with 9 bases between the two germline ends. The germline CDR1 and CDR2 sequences are MNHNY and SVGAGI (reference sequence). This specimen was CD4+ or CD8+ T cells sorted from blood, taken in a trial of the OX40 agonist ivuxolimab. The chain uses TRBV6-6 and TRBJ2-1; TRBD2 might be the D (5 bases). This clonotype originated in an adult with an advanced solid tumor such as melanoma, head and neck, liver or kidney cancer. The CDR3 loop is CASSWSGDEQFF. The CDR3 coding sequence is TGTGCCAGCAGTTGGTCCGGGGATGAGCAGTTCTTC.